There are a few counts of the clone carrying this TCR beta chain. The sample originates from a study of beta chain features in type 1 diabetes. The junction had 2 bases not matched to a gene; V was cut back by 5 bases and J by 5 bases. The CDR3 runs to 14 residues. From germline, CDR1 is PRHDT and CDR2 FYEKMQ (reference sequence). The investigators reverse transcribed all of the isolated RNA, so they sequenced expressed TCRB transcripts. The repertoire was sequenced with immunoSEQ multiplex PCR; TCRdb's copy has only in-frame clones and lacks some. In the table there are about 220,000 clones, roughly 11% of which are singletons.

The rearrangement links TRBV13 to TRBJ2-1; TRBD2 aligns across 11 bases. Sequenced: central memory CD4+ T cells from blood. This receptor was identified in a man aged 18 to 29 in good health. The CDR3 loop is CASSPGLADNEQFF. CDR3 in DNA: TGTGCCAGCAGCCCGGGACTAGCGGACAATGAGCAGTTCTTC.